Listed here are 4 T cell receptor beta chains from one sample, sequenced in a study of T cells in localized non-small cell lung cancer. This table comes from immunoSEQ multiplex PCR, and its TCRdb copy is limited to in-frame clones, with some not included. The sample lists roughly 50,000 clones; approximately 82% were seen once. The starting material was peripheral blood, obtained before any cancer treatment. Source of these receptors: a female donor aged 60 or older with stage II squamous cell lung carcinoma.

V and J are TRBV18 and TRBJ2-3, with a possible D match to TRBD2 (5 bases). This CDR3 contains 12 residues. CDR1 is KGHSH, CDR2 LQKENI, per germline. Trimming pared 9 bases from V and 2 bases from J, leaving 9 bases between. CDR3 sequence: CASRGVTDTQYF. The DNA for the CDR3 is TGTGCCAGTCGGGGTGTCACAGATACGCAGTATTTT.

The rearrangement uses TRBV6-1 and TRBJ1-2; 8 bases are a match to TRBD1. Trimming took 6 bases from V and 6 from J; bases not matched to a gene: 6. Per germline, CDR1 MNHNS and CDR2 SASEGT. The CDR3 runs 13 residues. DNA for the CDR3: TGTGCCAGCAGAACGACAGGGGAGCATGGCTACACCTTC. This sequence encodes CASRTTGEHGYTF.

This chain connects TRBV6-4 to TRBJ2-7; the D call may be TRBD1 or TRBD2 (5 bases each). The V gene's germline CDR1 is MRHNA and CDR2 SNTAGT. The V end lost 8 bases, the J end lost 1 base, and 15 bases lay between the germline ends. The CDR3 spans 14 residues. In nucleotides, the CDR3 is TGTGCCAGCTTTCGGGGACGGAGTTCCTACGAGCAGTACTTC. It encodes CASFRGRSSYEQYF.

This clone turned up a few times. This chain joins TRBV6-1 and TRBJ1-6, with unresolved D. Germline V CDR1 and CDR2: MNHNS, SASEGT. The V end lost 6 bases, the J end lost 0 bases, and 9 bases lay between the germline ends. The CDR3 covers 15 residues. CDR3 region: CASRFEISYNSPLHF. CDR3 coding DNA: TGTGCCAGCAGGTTCGAAATCTCCTATAATTCACCCCTCCACTTT.